One T cell receptor (beta chain) is described in this entry. This specimen comes from a study of blood T cell repertoires in COVID-19. For the study at large: There were acute and convalescent COVID-19 samples, and they came from the United States, Italy and Spain.

The repertoire was sequenced with immunoSEQ multiplex PCR; TCRdb's copy has only in-frame clones and lacks some. The sample consists of around 82,000 clones, 90% of them appearing once. The CDR3 runs 13 residues. The ends were cut back, 4 bases at V and 4 bases at J, with 11 bases in the middle. Germline assignment: CDR1 GTSNPN and CDR2 SVGIG (reference sequence). The origin of this receptor is a human donor in a cohort sampled during active COVID-19. The rearrangement uses TRBV30 and TRBJ1-5; weak D call: TRBD1 (5 bases). The material sequenced was peripheral blood. The CDR3 nucleotides are TGTGCCTGGACCGGGCAGGGTAATCAGCCCCAGCATTTT. Amino acids: CAWTGQGNQPQHF.